The 26 T cell receptor beta chains below were found in one sample sequenced in a study of blood T cell repertoires in COVID-19. TCRdb's table, derived via immunoSEQ multiplex PCR, lists solely in-frame clones and lacks some. The sample has fewer than 300,000 clones; about 86% are singletons. Sequences were obtained from peripheral blood. Every receptor here comes from an elderly man with acute or convalescent COVID-19.

The sample holds one count of this clone. V is TRBV19 and J is TRBJ2-2; perhaps TRBD1 as D (6 bases). V shed 5 bases and J shed 3 bases, with 13 bases lying between them. Germline-derived CDR1 and CDR2 are LNHDA and SQIVND (reference sequence). The CDR3 is 15 amino acids. CDR3 nucleotide sequence: TGTGCCAGTAGTTTACAGGGTCGGGACACCGGGGAGCTGTTTTTT. It specifies CASSLQGRDTGELFF.

The V call is TRBV19, the J call TRBJ2-7, with 8 bases lining up with TRBD1. Germline-derived CDR1 and CDR2 are LNHDA and SQIVND (reference sequence). The CDR3 loop spans 14 amino acids. Unmatched junction bases numbered 5, after V lost 5 bases and J lost 2 bases. The CDR3 protein is CASSSGQGPYEQYF. The DNA of the CDR3 is TGTGCCAGTAGTTCCGGACAGGGCCCCTACGAGCAGTACTTC.

The gene calls are TRBV4-2 and TRBJ1-3; D perhaps matches TRBD1 (6 bases). Germline lookup yields CDR1 LGHNA and CDR2 YNFKEQ. The CDR3 has 14 amino acids. Between the trimmed V and J ends, which lost 4 bases and 1 base, there was a span of 8 bases. The CDR3 here is CASSPRGSGNTIYF. CDR3 in DNA: TGTGCCAGCAGCCCCAGGGGTTCTGGAAACACCATATATTTT.

The chain recombines TRBV5-1 with TRBJ2-1; perhaps TRBD1 as D (6 bases). The germline CDR1 and CDR2 sequences are SGHRS and YFSETQ. Trimming took 0 bases from V and 2 from J, leaving 12 bases between them. This CDR3 has 16 residues. The CDR3 nucleotides read TGCGCCAGCAGCTTGGCCGGACAGAATCCCTACAATGAGCAGTTCTTC. Protein: CASSLAGQNPYNEQFF.

There are a few counts of this clone. The chain uses TRBV5-8 and TRBJ2-1; D possibly corresponds to TRBD2 (5 bases). CDR1 and CDR2 (germline): SGHTS, YDEGEE. Trimming shortened V by 3 bases and J by 4 bases, and 11 bases separated the two germline ends. This CDR3 is 14 amino acids long. CDR3 sequence reads: CASSSRWRYNEQFF. DNA for the CDR3: TGTGCCAGCAGCTCCCGGTGGAGGTACAATGAGCAGTTCTTC.

This clone was detected only once. This chain uses TRBV19 with TRBJ1-1, with 7 bases identical to TRBD1. Germline CDR1 LNHDA, CDR2 SQIVND (reference sequence). The CDR3 sequence is 14 residues long. V shed 5 bases, J shed 3 bases, and the junction held 6 bases outside the gene matches. The chain's CDR3 is CASSPPGQYTEAFF. The CDR3 DNA follows: TGTGCCAGTAGTCCCCCGGGACAGTACACTGAAGCTTTCTTT. The full variable domain, its missing parts supplied by reference TRBV19 and TRBJ1-1, is DGGITQSPKYLFRKEGQNVTLSCEQNLNHDAMYWYRQDPGQGLRLIYYSQIVNDFQKGDIAEGYSVSREKKESFPLTVTSAQKNPTAFYLCASSPPGQYTEAFFGQGTRLTVV.

The genes are TRBV5-4 and TRBJ1-4; D gene uncertain. The CDR3 sequence is 15 residues long. In germline, CDR1 is SGHNT, CDR2 YYREEE (reference sequence). Trimming shortened V by 3 bases and J by 10 bases, and 19 bases separated the two germline ends. The CDR3 sequence is CASSSRSDRPAKLFF. The CDR3, as DNA: TGTGCCAGCAGCTCGAGGTCGGATCGGCCGGCAAAACTGTTTTTT.

This clone was detected only a few times. J is TRBJ1-2 and V is TRBV29-1; D gene unclear. Trimming took 6 bases from V and 5 from J, leaving 10 bases between them. This CDR3 is 11 amino acids long. The germline CDR1 and CDR2 sequences are SQVTM and ANQGSEA. The CDR3 coding sequence is TGCAGCGTCCAAGAGGGATATGGCTACACCTTC. Its protein product is CSVQEGYGYTF.

The J gene is TRBJ1-6, the V gene TRBV3-1 (or the pseudogene TRBV3-2); perhaps TRBD1 as D (5 bases). Germline-derived CDR1 and CDR2 are LGHDT and YNNKEL (reference sequence). V shed 4 bases and J shed 11 bases, with 12 bases lying between them. This CDR3 region has 13 residues. CDR3 nucleotides: TGTGCCAGCAGCCTTGACAGTAAAGCACCCCTCCACTTT. Translation: CASSLDSKAPLHF.

The rearrangement joins TRBV5-4 to TRBJ2-2; 11 bases match TRBD2. V was clipped by 0 bases and J by 1 base; unmatched bases: 5. The CDR3 spans 18 residues. Germline CDR1 is SGHNT and CDR2 is YYREEE (reference sequence). The CDR3 is CASSLGLAGGLNTGELFF. Written as DNA, the CDR3 is TGTGCCAGCAGCTTGGGGCTAGCGGGGGGCCTGAACACCGGGGAGCTGTTTTTT.

Of note for this clone: Other nucleotide sequences in the sample specify the same CDR3. The CDR3 sequence is CASSLLGQGAGETQYF. The DNA for the CDR3 is TGTGCCAGCAGTTTATTGGGACAGGGGGCGGGGGAGACCCAGTACTTC. The gene calls are TRBV28 and TRBJ2-5, with 12 nucleotides matching TRBD1. The CDR3 spans 16 residues. Germline values: CDR1 MDHEN, CDR2 SYDVKM. Trimming removed 1 base from V and 5 bases from J; junction bases left unmatched: 5.

The chain uses TRBV19 and TRBJ1-2; D might be TRBD1 (5 bases). This CDR3 has 14 amino acids. V was shortened by 5 bases and J by 4 bases, with 14 bases between the two germline ends. In germline, CDR1 is LNHDA, CDR2 SQIVND (reference sequence). The DNA of the CDR3 is TGTGCCAGTAGTTCCGGGGGGGTACCCTATGGCTACACCTTC. Translation: CASSSGGVPYGYTF.

V gene TRBV7-9 combines with J gene TRBJ2-7; 12 bases agree with TRBD1. The CDR3 is 16 amino acids. Germline CDR1 and CDR2: SEHNR and FQNEAQ (reference sequence). The V and J ends lost 3 bases and 1 base, in that order; junction bases with no gene match: 4. For the CDR3, the DNA is TGTGCCAGCAGCTTCGGGACAGGGGGCAAGTCCTACGAGCAGTACTTC. As protein: CASSFGTGGKSYEQYF.

This chain connects TRBV12-5 to TRBJ2-1, with 12 bases lining up with TRBD2. CDR3 size: 23 residues. After removal of 1 base from V and 0 bases from J, the junction contained 19 bases not matched to a gene. Germline CDR1 reads LGHNT; CDR2 reads FRNRAP. CDR3 coding DNA: TGTGCTAGTGGTTTGGCACCGACTAGCGGGAGTTTTGCGTGGGCTAACTCCTACAATGAGCAGTTCTTC. Translating it yields CASGLAPTSGSFAWANSYNEQFF.

The chain is built from TRBV4-2 and TRBJ2-5; tentatively, D is TRBD1 (7 bases). V was clipped by 2 bases and J by 5 bases, with 27 bases between them. Germline V lookup: CDR1 LGHNA, CDR2 YNFKEQ. The CDR3 has 19 amino acids. The CDR3 sequence: CASSQRGEQGGVGLETQYF. The CDR3 bases are TGTGCCAGCAGCCAACGAGGGGAGCAGGGGGGTGTGGGGTTGGAGACCCAGTACTTC.

The chain is built from TRBV7-2 and TRBJ1-5; D is perhaps TRBD1 (6 bases). V shed 1 base and J shed 4 bases, with 11 bases lying between them. Germline CDR1 is SGHTA and CDR2 is FQGNSA. The length of the CDR3 is 15 residues. CDR3 region: CASSLVGQPNQPQHF. CDR3 in DNA: TGTGCCAGCAGCTTAGTCGGACAGCCAAATCAGCCCCAGCATTTT.

V gene TRBV14 combines with J gene TRBJ1-1; the D is unclear. Germline CDR1 reads SGHDN; CDR2 reads FVKESK. Trimming cost V 6 bases and J 0 bases, with 8 bases left between them. The CDR3 length is 13 residues. CDR3 sequence (DNA): TGTGCCAGCAGTCCTTACATGAACACTGAAGCTTTCTTT. Amino acids: CASSPYMNTEAFF.

Of note for this clone: Other DNA sequences in the sample encode the same CDR3. The genes are TRBV4-2 and TRBJ1-3, with TRBD1 identical over 7 bases. Germline V lookup: CDR1 LGHNA, CDR2 YNFKEQ. The junction had 5 bases not matched to a gene; V was cut back by 5 bases and J by 4 bases. This CDR3 has 14 residues. The CDR3 coding sequence is TGTGCCAGCAGCAGAGGGGGCTCCGGAAACACCATATATTTT. This sequence encodes CASSRGGSGNTIYF.

This chain joins TRBV28 and TRBJ1-5; D remains ambiguous. This CDR3 comprises 14 residues. The V gene's germline CDR1 is MDHEN and CDR2 SYDVKM. Deletions cut 8 bases from V and 3 bases from J, with 14 bases between. CDR3 loop: CASFMGGNNQPQHF. The CDR3 DNA follows: TGTGCCAGCTTTATGGGAGGCAACAATCAGCCCCAGCATTTT.

CDR3 bases: TGTGCCACCAGTGGTCCAGGTAGTCACGAGCAGTACTTC. It is translated as CATSGPGSHEQYF. This sequence joins TRBV24-1 and TRBJ2-7; no clear D. This CDR3 spans 13 amino acids. Germline CDR1 and CDR2: KGHDR and SFDVKD. The V end was cut by 5 bases, the J end by 5 bases, with 12 bases between.

The V gene is TRBV5-4, the J gene TRBJ2-3; 7 nucleotides line up with TRBD1. Per germline, CDR1 SGHNT and CDR2 YYREEE (reference sequence). J was trimmed by 2 bases and V by 1 base; bases with no gene match: 1. CDR3 length: 14 amino acids. The DNA for the CDR3 is TGTGCCAGCAGCTTGACAGGGGACACAGATACGCAGTATTTT. Translation: CASSLTGDTDTQYF.

For the CDR3, the DNA is TGTGCCAGTAGGCAAGCGGGAGGAAACATTCAGTACTTC. As protein: CASRQAGGNIQYF. J is TRBJ2-4 and V is TRBV19, with 9 positions matching TRBD2. The CDR3 is 13 residues long. V was pared by 6 bases and J by 6 bases, with 3 bases of the junction left unmatched. CDR1 LNHDA and CDR2 SQIVND come from the germline V gene (reference sequence).

V and J are TRBV5-1 and TRBJ2-3; 8 bases line up with TRBD1. V shed 0 bases, J shed 6 bases, and the junction held 9 bases outside the gene matches. Germline V CDR1 and CDR2: SGHRS, YFSETQ. The CDR3 runs 16 residues. CDR3 loop: CASSLGGTGTRDTQYF. The CDR3 bases are TGCGCCAGCAGCTTGGGCGGGACAGGAACTCGGGATACGCAGTATTTT.

This clone was detected many times. The J gene is TRBJ1-4, the V gene TRBV7-9; perhaps TRBD1 as D (5 bases). CDR1 and CDR2 from the germline V gene are SEHNR and FQNEAQ (reference sequence). This CDR3 is 15 amino acids long. The V gene lost 5 bases and the J gene lost 4 bases, with 14 bases spanning the gap. The CDR3 loop reads CASSPRAAHNEKLFF. For the CDR3, the DNA is TGTGCCAGCAGCCCCAGGGCAGCTCATAATGAAAAACTGTTTTTT.

The rearrangement uses TRBV15 and TRBJ1-3; D ambiguous. V was shortened by 1 base and J by 0 bases, with 10 bases between the two germline ends. The CDR3 has 16 amino acids. Per germline, CDR1 LNHNV and CDR2 YYDKDF (reference sequence). The CDR3, as DNA: TGTGCCACCAGCAGAGCGCCGGTAAGCTCTGGAAACACCATATATTTT. Its translation is CATSRAPVSSGNTIYF.

The V gene is TRBV7-9, the J gene TRBJ2-1; D possibly corresponds to TRBD2 (6 bases). Germline CDR1 SEHNR, CDR2 FQNEAQ (reference sequence). V was pared by 5 bases and J by 0 bases, with 8 bases between. The CDR3 totals 14 residues. The CDR3 nucleotides are TGTGCCAGCAGCGGGGGGAGCTCCTACAATGAGCAGTTCTTC. Its protein product is CASSGGSSYNEQFF.